This T cell receptor beta chain was captured by sequencing in a study of cytomegalovirus exposure and HLA in healthy donors (dated by TCRdb to 2016 to 2017). In terms of the full investigation: According to an earlier analysis of 550 to 700 of the donors, about 179 million T cells yielded roughly 110 million unique TCR beta sequences and 276 Gb of sequence data. All discovery cohort repertoires had been generated using a single sequencing platform. HLA typing included class I and class II loci at four-digit resolution. The aim of the study was to test whether cataloging public T cell receptors could identify signatures of past pathogen exposure. The number of donors typed differed by locus, with 629-630 for A, B, C, DRB1 and DQB1, over 500 for DQA1, 600 to 610 for DPA1, and some 450 for DPB1. Among 398 genotyped donors of the cohort, an average of about 240,000 unique TCR beta nucleotide sequences were sequenced per donor, around 18% of them non-productive. Genome-wide SNP genotypes for about 65% of the 666 donors were used in a later genetic analysis, which treated that subset as a discovery cohort. A later analysis re-analyzed previously published TCR beta repertoires from approximately 700 donors and added high-resolution HLA genotyping to study TCR occurrence patterns. An earlier analysis of 587 of the donors used high-throughput TCR beta sequencing to judge whether each TCR beta V gene segment behaved as functional or pseudogenic. To predict cytomegalovirus infection status, the study brought together high-throughput TCR immunosequencing, statistical association of individual TCRs with disease status, and machine learning. Roughly 310 gigabases of sequencing data and 80 million or so unique TCR sequences were included in an early release covering roughly 600 HLA-typed donors. The later analysis used no new phenotypic data to find candidate immune exposures, relying instead on TCR beta sequences and their occurrence across donors. Donor age, sex, ethnicity and CMV serostatus were compiled together with the repertoire data. The T cell repertoires of 666 subjects were profiled by immunosequencing and related to cytomegalovirus serostatus. Along with the roughly 670-subject first cohort, a separate validation cohort of around 120 different subjects was used. Of the approximately 400 genotyped donors, over 65% fell in the genetic ancestry cluster associated with self-reported Caucasian donors. About five DR-DQ haplotypes were treated as single units for association and clustering because of strong linkage in the cohort. What the work shows at the level of the full study, not this receptor alone: A later analysis found that most CMV-associated TCR beta chains appeared HLA-restricted, with HLA associations seemingly driven largely by CMV exposure. In a later genetic analysis, fewer N-insertions in productive TCRs were reported among donors in an Asian-associated ancestry cluster than the approximately 710-donor mean. Because counts were too low, roughly 16 rarely observed V segments, including chromosome 9 orphons, were excluded from the earlier analysis of several hundred of the donors. In an earlier analysis of over 550 of the donors, most TCR beta V segments were observed in productive rearrangements about 90% or about 30% of the time, broadly matching IMGT annotations. For the cohort, immune exposure information was limited to CMV serostatus. A later analysis found that HLA-associated TCR beta chains were more clonally expanded and had lower generation probabilities than equally common non-associated chains. In a later analysis, about 16,000 TCR beta sequences were associated with specific HLA alleles at a false discovery rate of 0.05. Presence/absence analyses assumed roughly uniform sequencing depth across donors, an assumption that may not hold. A cluster of highly shared sequence variants was judged likely to represent a technical artifact of the sequencing pipeline. Linkage disequilibrium might explain the correlated functional status among segregating V segments, but an unknown experimental factor could not be ruled out. The authors suggested that the approach could potentially be generalized to other disease states and immunological phenotypes. In this cohort, only TCR beta chains were sequenced, and detectable features were limited by the absence of alpha or paired-chain data. Three of the identified cytomegalovirus-associated TCR beta chains were confirmed in vitro to be specific for cytomegalovirus antigens. HLA typing was unavailable for some donors at each locus, so association tests used only the typed subset. A later analysis found that TCR association rates varied across HLA loci, with DRB1 alleles showing the most associated TCRs and HLA-C alleles the fewest. Across donors, most TCR sequences were observed very rarely, whereas some public TCRs were present in many individuals. An association between a missense DCLRE1C variant and V-gene and J-gene trimming of TCR beta chains was found in a later genetic analysis and replicated in an independent cohort. Assigning TCR associations to individual alleles was difficult when HLA alleles, especially DR and DQ, strongly co-occurred. In a later analysis, several top co-occurrence clusters were reported to appear linked to parvovirus B19, influenza, CMV and Epstein-Barr virus. A total of about 150 TCR beta chains were listed by the study as associated with cytomegalovirus. The classifier was reported to diagnose cytomegalovirus status with high specificity and sensitivity in both the original cohort and the validation cohort. A further reported finding was that TCR beta sequences accurately predicted the HLA-A and HLA-B alleles for most subjects in the first cohort.

The library was obtained by the immunoSEQ multiplex PCR assay. For the multiplex PCR, a mixture combining 60 forward primers for TCR Vbeta segments and 13 reverse primers for TCR Jbeta segments was used. Amplification of the CDR3 region of rearranged TCR beta genes was performed with a multiplex PCR assay on genomic DNA. The Illumina HiSeq System was used to sequence the amplified TCR beta libraries as 87-base-pair reads. On the authors' methods: A later analysis tallied 75 million to 85 million unique TCR beta chains across the 550 to 850 repertoires, and approximately 9.9 million of those chains were shared by two or more donors. A nearest-neighbor algorithm error-corrected the raw reads and collapsed the reads into unique sequences, merging closely related sequences to remove PCR and sequencing errors. Alignment of CDR3 sequences to IMGT reference sequences was used to assign V, D and J gene segments. For a sequence to be retained, a match of at least six nucleotides to both a V gene segment and a J gene segment was required. A rearrangement counted as productive if the CDR3 had no stop codons and remained in frame with V and J, and every other rearrangement counted as non-productive. CDR3 was defined by IMGT convention, running from the second conserved V-encoded cysteine to the conserved J-encoded phenylalanine. The earlier analysis of fewer than 700 of the donors excluded sequences that lacked an unambiguous match to a single V gene segment. In an earlier analysis of 587 of the donors, a V segment was called functional when productive rearrangements were above 56.7%, and segregating when the standard deviation between donors exceeded 5%. To diagnose cytomegalovirus status from the catalog of TCR beta chain sequences, a statistical classification framework was built. In a later analysis, V and J genes were assigned by comparing TCR nucleotide sequences against IMGT/GENE-DB human TR gene sequences. Using the TCRdist pipeline, a later analysis assigned CDR3 sequences along with most-parsimonious VDJ recombination scenarios. In a later analysis, every TCR beta chain was defined by the combination of its CDR3 amino acid sequence and its V-gene family, and reads without a unique V-gene family were dropped. In a later analysis, around 600 highly shared, low-generation-probability nucleotide sequences were removed to address suspected cross-contamination and a sequencing artifact. A later analysis calculated a clonal expansion index for each public chain from normalized within-repertoire ranks of inferred template counts. Generation probabilities in a later analysis came from a VDJ recombination model fitted to out-of-frame rearrangements, and those results were checked against IGoR. In a later analysis, TCR-TCR, TCR-HLA and TCR-CMV co-occurrence was scored with hypergeometric tests, and a repertoire-size bias correction was applied to TCR pairs. In a later analysis, false discovery rates were estimated by permuting HLA or CMV assignments 20 times. In a later analysis, co-occurring TCRs were grouped using DBSCAN, and TCRdist sequence similarity was added for clustering within HLA-allele-positive subsets. Co-occurrence clustering excluded repertoires with fewer than 30,000 or more than 120,000 public chains, plus five with anomalous nucleotide sharing. Drawn from immuneACCESS, this table holds only the in-frame rearrangements with V and J called that TCRdb kept. Clones are partly lost; checked studies trace under half to an unresolved V gene and leave the rest unexplained. D and trimming come from the DNA, and the V and J calls and clone size come from that table. This sample has under 150,000 clones in its table, and approximately 71% of those were observed once. Of the sample, under 5.5% is held by the ten largest clones.

This clone has a handful of counts. The specificity of this receptor is unknown. Within one base of it there is no much larger clone, and no base qualities were kept. The cohort comprised some 680 healthy bone marrow donors. At the time of sampling, all cohort members were nominally healthy, though unrecorded immune exposures were likely present. The donor tested CMV seronegative, placing the donor among the roughly 340 seronegative members of the cohort. A peripheral blood sample was provided by each donor, and peripheral blood mononuclear cells were used for TCR beta sequencing. The Qiagen DNeasy Blood Extraction Kit was used to extract genomic DNA from the blood cell samples. The sequenced sample was PBMCs. This clonotype was sampled from a woman aged 50 to 60 in good health and CMV-seronegative.

CDR3 reads: CAWSLNTGTGGNEQYF. DNA sequence: TGTGCCTGGAGTCTTAATACAGGGACAGGGGGCAACGAGCAGTACTTC. The chain was built from TRBV30 and TRBJ2-7, with 12 middle bases fitting TRBD1. Inclusive of the bounding cysteine and phenylalanine, the CDR3 is 16 residues long. The only DNA kept is the CDR3, 48 bases in frame from the first base. Taken from the germline V gene (reference sequence), the CDR1 and CDR2 loops are GTSNPN and SVGIG. The germline V and J ends show losses of 2 bases and 5 bases respectively, and no gene match explains 10 bases of the junction.